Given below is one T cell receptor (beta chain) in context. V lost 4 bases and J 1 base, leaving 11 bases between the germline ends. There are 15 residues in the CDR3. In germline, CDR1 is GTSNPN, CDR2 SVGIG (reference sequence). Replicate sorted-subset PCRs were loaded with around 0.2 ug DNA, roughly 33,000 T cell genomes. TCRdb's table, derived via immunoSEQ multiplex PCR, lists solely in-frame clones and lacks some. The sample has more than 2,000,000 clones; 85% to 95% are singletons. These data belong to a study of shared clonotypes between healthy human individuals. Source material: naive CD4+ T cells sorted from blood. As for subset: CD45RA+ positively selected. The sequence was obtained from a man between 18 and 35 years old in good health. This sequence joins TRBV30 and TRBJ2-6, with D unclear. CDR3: CAWTGRASGANVLTF. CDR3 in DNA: TGTGCCTGGACTGGACGGGCTTCTGGGGCCAACGTCCTGACTTTC.